This T cell receptor (beta chain) was captured by sequencing in a study of T cell repertoires in cytomegalovirus infection. Whole-study context: Newly reported HLA-C-restricted and thoroughly characterized HLA-B-restricted CMV epitopes were employed. Shared public TCR beta signatures pointed to both CMV infection and a matching HLA type. Whole-study findings and limits: HLA-C-restricted CMV-specific TCR beta clonotypes prevailed in the ex vivo response. Cumulated frequencies of public TCR beta families served to identify carriers of CMV plus the relevant HLA.

With regard to this clonotype: The antigen remains undetermined.

Via MiXCR, TCRdb re-called the reads, giving one row per CDR3 protein. The sample holds about 500,000 distinct CDR3 sequences, 33% seen once. The CDR3 covers 13 residues. Trimming took 0 bases from V and 8 from J, leaving 10 bases between them. CDR1 MNHGY and CDR2 SAAAGT come from the germline V gene. This material consisted of cultured PBMCs, taken from culture after CMV antigen stimulation. The sequence derives from a human donor in good health (CMV status not recorded). Some clones in this sample may be carry-over from other donors' samples. The rearrangement uses TRBV6-8 and TRBJ1-1, with D uncertain. The CDR3, as DNA: TGTGCCAGCAGTTACTCGCGCGTCCGAGAAGCTTTCTTT. It yields the protein CASSYSRVREAFF.